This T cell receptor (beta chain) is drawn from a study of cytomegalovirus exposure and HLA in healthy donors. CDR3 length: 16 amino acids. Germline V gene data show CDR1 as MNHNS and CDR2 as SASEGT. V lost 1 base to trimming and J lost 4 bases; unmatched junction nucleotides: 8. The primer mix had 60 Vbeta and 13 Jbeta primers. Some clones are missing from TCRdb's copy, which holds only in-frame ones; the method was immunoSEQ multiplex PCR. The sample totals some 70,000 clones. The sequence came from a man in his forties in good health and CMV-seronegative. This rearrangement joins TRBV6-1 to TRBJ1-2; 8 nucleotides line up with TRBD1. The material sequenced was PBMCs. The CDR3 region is CASSEGQGARSYGYTF. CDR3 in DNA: TGTGCCAGCAGTGAAGGGCAGGGGGCGCGGAGCTATGGCTACACCTTC.